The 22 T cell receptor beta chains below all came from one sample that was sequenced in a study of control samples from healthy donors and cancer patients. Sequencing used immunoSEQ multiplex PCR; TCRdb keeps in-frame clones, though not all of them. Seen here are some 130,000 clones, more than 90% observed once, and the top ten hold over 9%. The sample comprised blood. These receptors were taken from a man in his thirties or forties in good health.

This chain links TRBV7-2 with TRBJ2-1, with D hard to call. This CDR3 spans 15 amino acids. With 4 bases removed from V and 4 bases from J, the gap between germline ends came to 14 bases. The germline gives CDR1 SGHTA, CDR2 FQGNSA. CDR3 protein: CASSSRIGWYNEQFF. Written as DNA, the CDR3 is TGTGCCAGCAGCTCACGTATAGGGTGGTACAATGAGCAGTTCTTC. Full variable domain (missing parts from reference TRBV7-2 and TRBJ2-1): GAGVSQSPSNKVTEKGKDVELRCDPISGHTALYWYRQSLGQGLEFLIYFQGNSAPDKSGLPSDRFSAERTGGSVSTLTIQRTQQEDSAVYLCASSSRIGWYNEQFFGPGTRLTVL.

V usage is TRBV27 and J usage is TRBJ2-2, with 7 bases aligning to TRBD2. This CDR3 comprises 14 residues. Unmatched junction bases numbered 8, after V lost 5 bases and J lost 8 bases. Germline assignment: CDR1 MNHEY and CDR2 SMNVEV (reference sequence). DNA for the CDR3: TGTGCCAGCAGTCAACCGGGGCGGGGGGGGGAGCTGTTTTTT. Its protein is CASSQPGRGGELFF.

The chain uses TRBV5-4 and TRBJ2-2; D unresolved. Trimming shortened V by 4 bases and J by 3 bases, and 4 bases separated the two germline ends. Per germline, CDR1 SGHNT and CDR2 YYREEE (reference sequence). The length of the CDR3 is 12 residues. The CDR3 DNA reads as TGTGCCAGCAGCCCACACACCGGGGAGCTGTTTTTT. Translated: CASSPHTGELFF.

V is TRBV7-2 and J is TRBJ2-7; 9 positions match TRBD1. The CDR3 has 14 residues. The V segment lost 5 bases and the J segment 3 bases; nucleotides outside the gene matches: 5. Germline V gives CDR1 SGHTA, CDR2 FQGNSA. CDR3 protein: CASSATGGFYEQYF. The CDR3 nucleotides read TGTGCCAGCAGCGCGACAGGGGGTTTCTACGAGCAGTACTTC.

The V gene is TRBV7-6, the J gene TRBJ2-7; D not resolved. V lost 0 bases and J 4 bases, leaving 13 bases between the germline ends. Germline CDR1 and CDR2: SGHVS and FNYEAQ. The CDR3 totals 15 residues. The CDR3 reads CASSLAPVGGYEQYF. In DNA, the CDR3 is TGTGCCAGCAGCTTAGCCCCGGTAGGTGGTTACGAGCAGTACTTC.

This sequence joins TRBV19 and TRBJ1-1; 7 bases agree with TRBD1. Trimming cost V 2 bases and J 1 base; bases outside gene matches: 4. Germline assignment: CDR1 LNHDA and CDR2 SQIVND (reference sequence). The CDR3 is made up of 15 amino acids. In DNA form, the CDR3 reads TGTGCCAGTAGTATACAGGGGGTTTCGAACACTGAAGCTTTCTTT. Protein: CASSIQGVSNTEAFF. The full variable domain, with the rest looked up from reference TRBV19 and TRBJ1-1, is DGGITQSPKYLFRKEGQNVTLSCEQNLNHDAMYWYRQDPGQGLRLIYYSQIVNDFQKGDIAEGYSVSREKKESFPLTVTSAQKNPTAFYLCASSIQGVSNTEAFFGQGTRLTVV.

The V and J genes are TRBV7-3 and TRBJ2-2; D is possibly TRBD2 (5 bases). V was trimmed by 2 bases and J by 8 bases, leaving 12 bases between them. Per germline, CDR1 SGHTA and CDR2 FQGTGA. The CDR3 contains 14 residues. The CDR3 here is CASSLGSWEGELFF. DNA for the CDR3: TGTGCCAGCAGCTTAGGAAGCTGGGAGGGGGAGCTGTTTTTT.

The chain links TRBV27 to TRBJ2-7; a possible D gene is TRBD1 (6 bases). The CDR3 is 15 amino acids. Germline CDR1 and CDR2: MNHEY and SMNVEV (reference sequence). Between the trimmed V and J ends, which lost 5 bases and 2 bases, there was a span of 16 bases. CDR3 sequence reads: CASSPLGDIAYEQYF. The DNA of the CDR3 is TGTGCCAGCAGTCCCCTCGGGGACATCGCCTACGAGCAGTACTTC.

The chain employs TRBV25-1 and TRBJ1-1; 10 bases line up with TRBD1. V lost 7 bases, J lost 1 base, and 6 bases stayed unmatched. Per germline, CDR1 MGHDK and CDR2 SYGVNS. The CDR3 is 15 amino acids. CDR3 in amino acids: CASNRQGAPNTEAFF. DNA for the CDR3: TGTGCCAGCAATAGACAGGGGGCGCCGAACACTGAAGCTTTCTTT.

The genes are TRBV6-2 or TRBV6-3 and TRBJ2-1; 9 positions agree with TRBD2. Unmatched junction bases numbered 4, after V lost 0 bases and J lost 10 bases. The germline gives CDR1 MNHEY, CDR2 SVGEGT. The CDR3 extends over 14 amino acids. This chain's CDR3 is CASSYSREGSEQFF. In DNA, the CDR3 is TGTGCCAGCAGTTACTCGCGGGAGGGTTCGGAGCAGTTCTTC.

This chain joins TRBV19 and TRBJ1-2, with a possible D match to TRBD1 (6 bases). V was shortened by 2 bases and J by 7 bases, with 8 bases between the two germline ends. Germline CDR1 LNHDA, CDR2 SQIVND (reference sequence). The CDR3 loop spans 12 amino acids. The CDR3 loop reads CASSITGSGYTF. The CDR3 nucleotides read TGTGCCAGTAGTATAACAGGGTCTGGCTACACCTTC.

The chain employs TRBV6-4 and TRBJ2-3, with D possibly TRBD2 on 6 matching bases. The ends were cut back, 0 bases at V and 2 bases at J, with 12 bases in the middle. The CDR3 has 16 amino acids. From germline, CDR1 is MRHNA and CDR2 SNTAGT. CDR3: CASSDSIGGNTDTQYF. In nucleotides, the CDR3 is TGTGCCAGCAGTGACTCGATTGGGGGGAACACAGATACGCAGTATTTT.

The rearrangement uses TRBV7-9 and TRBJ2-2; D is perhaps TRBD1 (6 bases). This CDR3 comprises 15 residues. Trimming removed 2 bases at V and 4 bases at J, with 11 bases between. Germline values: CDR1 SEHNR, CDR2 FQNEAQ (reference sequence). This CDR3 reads CASSLPTGFTGELFF. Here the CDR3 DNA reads TGTGCCAGCAGCTTACCAACAGGGTTCACCGGGGAGCTGTTTTTT. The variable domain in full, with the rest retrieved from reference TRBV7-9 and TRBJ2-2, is DTGVSQNPRHKITKRGQNVTFRCDPISEHNRLYWYRQTLGQGPEFLTYFQNEAQLEKSRLLSDRFSAERPKGSFSTLEIQRTEQGDSAMYLCASSLPTGFTGELFFGEGSRLTVL.

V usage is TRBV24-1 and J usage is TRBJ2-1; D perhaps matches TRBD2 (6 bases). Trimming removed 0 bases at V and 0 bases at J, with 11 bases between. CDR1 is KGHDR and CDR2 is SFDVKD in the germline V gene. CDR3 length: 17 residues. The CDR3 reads CATSDLPKLASYNEQFF. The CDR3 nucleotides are TGTGCCACCAGTGATTTGCCGAAACTAGCCTCCTACAATGAGCAGTTCTTC.

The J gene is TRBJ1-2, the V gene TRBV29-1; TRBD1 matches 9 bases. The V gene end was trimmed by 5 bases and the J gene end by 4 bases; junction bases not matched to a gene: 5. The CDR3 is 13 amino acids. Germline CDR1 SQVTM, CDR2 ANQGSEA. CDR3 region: CSVRQGDGYGYTF. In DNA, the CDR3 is TGCAGCGTTAGACAGGGGGACGGCTATGGCTACACCTTC.

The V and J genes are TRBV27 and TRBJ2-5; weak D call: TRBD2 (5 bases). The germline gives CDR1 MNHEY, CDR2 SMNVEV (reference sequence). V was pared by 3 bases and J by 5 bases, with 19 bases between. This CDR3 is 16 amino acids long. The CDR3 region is CASSFLGRGSVETQYF. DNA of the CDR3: TGTGCCAGCAGTTTTCTGGGTCGGGGATCAGTGGAGACCCAGTACTTC.

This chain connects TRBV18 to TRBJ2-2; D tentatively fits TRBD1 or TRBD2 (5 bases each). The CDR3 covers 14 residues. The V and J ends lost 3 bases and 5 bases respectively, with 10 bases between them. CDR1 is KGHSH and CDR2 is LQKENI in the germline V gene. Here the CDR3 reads CASSPGDRTGELFF. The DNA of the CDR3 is TGTGCCAGCTCACCGGGAGACAGAACCGGGGAGCTGTTTTTT.

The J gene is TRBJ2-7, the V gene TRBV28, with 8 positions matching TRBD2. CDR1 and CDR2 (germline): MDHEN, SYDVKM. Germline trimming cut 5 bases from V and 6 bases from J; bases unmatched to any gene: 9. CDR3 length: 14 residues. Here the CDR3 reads CASSLREGRSEQYF. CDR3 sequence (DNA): TGTGCCAGCAGTCTCCGGGAGGGACGATCCGAGCAGTACTTC.

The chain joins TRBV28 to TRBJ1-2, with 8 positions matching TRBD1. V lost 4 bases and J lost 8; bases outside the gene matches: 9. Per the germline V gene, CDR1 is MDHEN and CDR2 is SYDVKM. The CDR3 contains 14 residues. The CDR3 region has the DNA TGTGCCAGCAGTTCGGGACAGGTAATCGTCGGCTACACCTTC. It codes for CASSSGQVIVGYTF.

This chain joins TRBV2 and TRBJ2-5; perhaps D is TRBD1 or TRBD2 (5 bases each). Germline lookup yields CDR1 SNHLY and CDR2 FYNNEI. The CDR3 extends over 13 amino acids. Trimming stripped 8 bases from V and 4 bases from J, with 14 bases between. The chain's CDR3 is CASVVSGRETQYF. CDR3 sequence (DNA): TGTGCCAGCGTCGTCTCGGGGCGAGAGACCCAGTACTTC.

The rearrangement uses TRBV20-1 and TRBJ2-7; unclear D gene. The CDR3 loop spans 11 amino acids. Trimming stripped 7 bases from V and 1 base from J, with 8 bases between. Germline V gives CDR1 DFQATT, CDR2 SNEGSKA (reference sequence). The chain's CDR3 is CSVPRSYEQYF. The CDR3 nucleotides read TGCAGTGTACCCAGGTCCTACGAGCAGTACTTC.

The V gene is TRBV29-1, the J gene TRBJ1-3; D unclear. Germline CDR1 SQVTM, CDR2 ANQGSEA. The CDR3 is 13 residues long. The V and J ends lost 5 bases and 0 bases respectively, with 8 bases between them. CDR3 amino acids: CSVSYSSGNTIYF. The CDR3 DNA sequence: TGCAGCGTTTCTTACAGCTCTGGAAACACCATATATTTT. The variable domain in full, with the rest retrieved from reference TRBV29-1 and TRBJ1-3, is SAVISQKPSRDICQRGTSLTIQCQVDSQVTMMFWYRQQPGQSLTLIATANQGSEATYESGFVIDKFPISRPNLTFSTLTVSNMSPEDSSIYLCSVSYSSGNTIYFGEGSWLTVV.